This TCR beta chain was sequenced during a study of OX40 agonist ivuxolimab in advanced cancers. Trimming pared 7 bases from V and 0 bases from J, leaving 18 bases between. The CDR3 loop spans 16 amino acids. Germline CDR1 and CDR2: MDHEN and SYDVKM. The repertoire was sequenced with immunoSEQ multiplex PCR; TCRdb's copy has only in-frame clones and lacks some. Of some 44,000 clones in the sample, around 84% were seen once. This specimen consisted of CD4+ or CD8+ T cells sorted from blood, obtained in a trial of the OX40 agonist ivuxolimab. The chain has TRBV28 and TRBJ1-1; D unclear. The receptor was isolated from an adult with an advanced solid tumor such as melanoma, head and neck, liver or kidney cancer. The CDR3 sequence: CASNRESFFMNTEAFF. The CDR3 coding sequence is TGTGCCAGCAACCGGGAGAGTTTCTTCATGAACACTGAAGCTTTCTTT.